Presented here are 32 T cell receptor beta chains from one specimen sequenced in a study of blood T cell repertoires in COVID-19. Using immunoSEQ multiplex PCR, the repertoire was profiled, and TCRdb retains in-frame clones only, with some absent. The repertoire holds about 190,000 clones, about nine tenths seen once, with around 1.5% in the top ten. Sequenced: peripheral blood. These TCRs come from a man aged 18 to 29 with active or convalescent COVID-19.

The V gene is TRBV2, the J gene TRBJ2-5; a possible D gene is TRBD1 (5 bases). The V gene's germline CDR1 is SNHLY and CDR2 FYNNEI. V lost 5 bases and J 5 bases, leaving 18 bases between the germline ends. The CDR3 is made up of 15 amino acids. The CDR3 region has the DNA TGTGCCAGCAGTCCCCGGACAACCCGGCGGGAGACCCAGTACTTC. Translation: CASSPRTTRRETQYF.

The V call is TRBV12-2, the J call TRBJ1-2; TRBD1 is the table's D call, not checked against the DNA. TRBV12-2 is a pseudogene segment. This CDR3 spans 17 amino acids. CDR3 residues: CASRFSEEGGQNYGYTF. In DNA, the CDR3 is TGTGCAAGTCGCTTCAGCGAGGAAGGTGGACAGAACTATGGCTACACCTTC.

The rearrangement joins TRBV30 to TRBJ2-5, with D possibly being TRBD1 (5 bases). V was clipped by 2 bases and J by 3 bases, with 10 bases between them. Per germline, CDR1 GTSNPN and CDR2 SVGIG (reference sequence). CDR3 length equals 13 residues. The CDR3: CAWSRAGKETQYF. The CDR3, as DNA: TGTGCCTGGAGTAGGGCAGGGAAAGAGACCCAGTACTTC.

The genes are TRBV29-1 and TRBJ2-7, with 7 bases identical to TRBD2. Germline V gives CDR1 SQVTM, CDR2 ANQGSEA. The V and J ends lost 7 bases and 0 bases, in that order; junction bases with no gene match: 3. The CDR3 totals 12 residues. The CDR3 DNA follows: TGCAGCGCCCGGGAGGCCTCCTACGAGCAGTACTTC. Its translation is CSAREASYEQYF.

Regarding this clone: The germline gene is not matched at one end of the junction; a read error may be the cause. The V call is TRBV7-7, the J call TRBJ1-3, with TRBD1 identical over 8 bases. There are 16 residues in the CDR3. Germline V CDR1 and CDR2: SSHAT, FNYEAQ (reference sequence). DNA for the CDR3: TGTGCTAGCAGCAACCCAAACAGGGGGAAAGGGGACACCATATATTTT. Translation gives CASSNPNRGKGDTIYF.

The genes are TRBV7-2 and TRBJ2-5; D is possibly TRBD1 (5 bases). Germline CDR1 SGHTA, CDR2 FQGNSA. V was shortened by 1 base and J by 2 bases, with 20 bases between the two germline ends. There are 18 residues in the CDR3. The chain's CDR3 is CASSLEGALASTQETQYF. DNA of the CDR3: TGTGCCAGCAGCTTAGAAGGGGCGCTCGCATCTACTCAAGAGACCCAGTACTTC.

The chain carries TRBV30 and TRBJ2-2; 7 bases align to TRBD2. V was clipped by 0 bases and J by 5 bases; unmatched bases: 3. This CDR3 is 14 amino acids long. Germline V gene lookup returns CDR1 GTSNPN and CDR2 SVGIG (reference sequence). The CDR3 DNA sequence: TGTGCCTGGAGTGTCACCGGGGGGACCGGGGAGCTGTTTTTT. Encoded protein: CAWSVTGGTGELFF.

The V and J genes are TRBV6-5 and TRBJ2-3; D not certain. This CDR3 spans 14 amino acids. Trimming removed 7 bases at V and 4 bases at J, with 15 bases between. Germline V lookup: CDR1 MNHEY, CDR2 SVGAGI. The CDR3, as DNA: TGTGCCAGCAAAGTCGAGAACCAAGCAGATACGCAGTATTTT. It codes for CASKVENQADTQYF.

The rearrangement joins TRBV9 to TRBJ1-4; tentatively, D is TRBD1 (6 bases). V lost 3 bases and J 1 base, leaving 10 bases between the germline ends. The CDR3 is made up of 15 amino acids. CDR1 is SGDLS and CDR2 is YYNGEE in the germline V gene. CDR3 sequence (DNA): TGTGCCAGCAGCGCCGGGACACGAACTAATGAAAAACTGTTTTTT. Translated: CASSAGTRTNEKLFF. The whole variable domain, remainder taken from reference TRBV9 and TRBJ1-4, is DSGVTQTPKHLITATGQRVTLRCSPRSGDLSVYWYQQSLDQGLQFLIQYYNGEERAKGNILERFSAQQFPDLHSELNLSSLELGDSALYFCASSAGTRTNEKLFFGSGTQLSVL.

The gene calls are TRBV7-9 and TRBJ2-5, with 7 bases matching TRBD2. Unmatched junction bases numbered 8, after V lost 3 bases and J lost 4 bases. Germline CDR1 and CDR2: SEHNR and FQNEAQ (reference sequence). The CDR3 consists of 15 residues. The CDR3 region has the DNA TGTGCCAGCAGCTTGGGAGGGCCATTTATAGAGACCCAGTACTTC. Encoded protein: CASSLGGPFIETQYF.

The rearrangement uses TRBV11-3 and TRBJ2-3; D is perhaps TRBD2 (5 bases). The CDR3 runs to 14 residues. The V end lost 1 base, the J end lost 3 bases, and 8 bases lay between the germline ends. The germline CDR1 and CDR2 sequences are SGHNT and YENEEA. The CDR3 nucleotides read TGTGCCAGCAGCTTAGCGAGGGCTACAGATACGCAGTATTTT. This encodes CASSLARATDTQYF.

The chain has TRBV30 and TRBJ2-6; D gene uncertain. The CDR3 extends over 14 amino acids. CDR1 is GTSNPN and CDR2 is SVGIG in the germline V gene (reference sequence). Trimming took off 5 bases at V and 0 bases at J, with 8 bases between the two ends. The CDR3 protein is CAWWRPSGANVLTF. The CDR3, as DNA: TGTGCCTGGTGGCGGCCCTCTGGGGCCAACGTCCTGACTTTC.

The chain combines TRBV2 with TRBJ1-1; possibly TRBD1 for D (5 bases). Germline CDR1 reads SNHLY; CDR2 reads FYNNEI. This CDR3 is 14 amino acids long. The V and J ends lost 5 bases and 4 bases respectively, with 14 bases between them. In nucleotides, the CDR3 is TGTGCCAGCAGTCCCGGGACGGGGGGCACTGAAGCTTTCTTT. Translation: CASSPGTGGTEAFF.

In DNA, the CDR3 is TGCGCCAGCAGCTTGTCAGGTGACGATGGCTACACCTTC. This codes for CASSLSGDDGYTF. This chain uses TRBV5-1 with TRBJ1-2; D uncertain. CDR1 and CDR2 from the germline V gene are SGHRS and YFSETQ. There are 13 residues in the CDR3. V lost 1 base and J 6 bases, leaving 10 bases between the germline ends.

This chain joins TRBV28 and TRBJ1-2; D call uncertain. The germline V and J ends were trimmed by 2 bases and 8 bases, with 15 bases remaining between them. This CDR3 is built from 14 residues. CDR1 is MDHEN and CDR2 is SYDVKM in the germline V gene. DNA of the CDR3: TGTGCCAGCAGTTTAGGGTTGTGGGGAGGAGGCTACACCTTC. This encodes CASSLGLWGGGYTF.

The V gene is TRBV12-5, the J gene TRBJ1-5; D perhaps matches TRBD1 (6 bases). The V and J ends lost 2 bases and 3 bases respectively, with 8 bases between them. This CDR3 has 14 amino acids. CDR1 is LGHNT, CDR2 FRNRAP, per germline. The CDR3 DNA follows: TGTGCTAGTGGTTTGACAGGGATCAATCAGCCCCAGCATTTT. The encoded protein is CASGLTGINQPQHF.

This clone was seen a single time. The J gene is TRBJ1-2, the V gene TRBV6-5, with 11 bases fitting TRBD1. Unmatched junction bases numbered 7, after V lost 5 bases and J lost 5 bases. The CDR3 is made up of 15 amino acids. Germline values: CDR1 MNHEY, CDR2 SVGAGI. CDR3 amino acids: CASSRGQGAWYGYTF. The CDR3 DNA sequence: TGTGCCAGCAGTCGAGGACAGGGGGCTTGGTATGGCTACACCTTC.

V and J are TRBV24-1 and TRBJ2-6; no reliable D call. This CDR3 region has 15 residues. Trimming cost V 4 bases and J 0 bases, with 6 bases left between them. Per the germline V gene, CDR1 is KGHDR and CDR2 is SFDVKD. The CDR3: CATSDKSSGANVLTF. Written as DNA, the CDR3 is TGTGCCACCAGTGACAAGAGCTCTGGGGCCAACGTCCTGACTTTC.

The gene calls are TRBV7-9 and TRBJ2-4, with D possibly TRBD2 on 5 matching bases. The CDR3 has 15 residues. In germline, CDR1 is SEHNR, CDR2 FQNEAQ (reference sequence). Trimming pared 3 bases from V and 3 bases from J, leaving 12 bases between. The CDR3 loop reads CASSFSPGNKNIQYF. CDR3 coding DNA: TGTGCCAGCAGCTTCAGCCCGGGGAACAAAAACATTCAGTACTTC.

The chain joins TRBV3-1 (or the pseudogene TRBV3-2) to TRBJ2-3; TRBD2 agrees at 9 bases. The length of the CDR3 is 19 residues. Germline V lookup: CDR1 LGHDT, CDR2 YNNKEL (reference sequence). The J segment lost 5 bases and the V segment lost 4 bases, leaving 19 bases of the junction unmatched. This CDR3 reads CASSPGVAGDHWRGDTQYF. The CDR3, as DNA: TGTGCCAGCAGCCCCGGGGTAGCGGGAGACCACTGGCGTGGAGATACGCAGTATTTT.

The chain employs TRBV6-5 and TRBJ1-1, with 8 bases lining up with TRBD1. Germline assignment: CDR1 MNHEY and CDR2 SVGAGI. The V segment lost 5 bases and the J segment 1 base; nucleotides outside the gene matches: 3. The CDR3 extends over 14 amino acids. As DNA, the CDR3 is TGTGCCAGCAGTAACGGACAGGGGAACACTGAAGCTTTCTTT. It translates to CASSNGQGNTEAFF.

The chain joins TRBV12-5 to TRBJ2-3, with 11 bases fitting TRBD2. V trimming: 1 base; J trimming: 10 bases; junction bases outside the gene matches: 1. Germline V lookup: CDR1 LGHNT, CDR2 FRNRAP. This CDR3 has 13 amino acids. As DNA, the CDR3 is TGTGCTAGTGGTTTGGGGACTAGCGGGCCGCAGTATTTT. Its translation is CASGLGTSGPQYF.

The chain combines TRBV6-5 with TRBJ2-1; 7 positions agree with TRBD2. The CDR3 consists of 15 residues. CDR1 is MNHEY, CDR2 SVGAGI, per germline. V lost 6 bases to trimming and J lost 3 bases; unmatched junction nucleotides: 8. The CDR3 region has the DNA TGTGCCAGCAGCCCACTAGCGAGATACTACAATGAGCAGTTCTTC. Its translation: CASSPLARYYNEQFF.

This clone was detected only once. The genes are TRBV6-1 and TRBJ1-3, with TRBD1 matching 8 bases. The CDR3 is 17 amino acids. V lost 2 bases to trimming and J lost 4 bases; unmatched junction nucleotides: 10. Germline values: CDR1 MNHNS, CDR2 SASEGT. CDR3: CASSENPTGDVGNTIYF. DNA of the CDR3: TGTGCCAGCAGTGAAAACCCGACAGGGGATGTGGGAAACACCATATATTTT.

This chain uses TRBV7-9 with TRBJ2-5, with 9 bases fitting TRBD2. The germline V gene has CDR1 SEHNR and CDR2 FQNEAQ (reference sequence). V lost 5 bases, J lost 3 bases, and 7 bases stayed unmatched. There are 15 residues in the CDR3. CDR3 DNA sequence: TGTGCCAGCAGCCCGGGACTAGCAGTAAAAGAGACCCAGTACTTC. It is translated as CASSPGLAVKETQYF.

The rearrangement joins TRBV7-9 to TRBJ2-5; D is perhaps TRBD1 (6 bases). This CDR3 is 15 amino acids long. CDR1 is SEHNR and CDR2 is FQNEAQ in the germline V gene (reference sequence). V gave up 1 base and J gave up 5 bases, with 14 bases separating them. The DNA for the CDR3 is TGTGCCAGCAGCTTAGGAATGGGGGCGCGGGAGACCCAGTACTTC. Translated: CASSLGMGARETQYF.

The rearrangement uses TRBV6-6 and TRBJ2-3, with 7 bases lining up with TRBD2. From germline, CDR1 is MNHNY and CDR2 SVGAGI (reference sequence). Trimming removed 7 bases from V and 2 bases from J; junction bases left unmatched: 3. This CDR3 has 13 amino acids. The CDR3 sequence: CASTGTTTDTQYF. The CDR3, as DNA: TGTGCCAGCACCGGGACTACCACAGATACGCAGTATTTT.

The chain uses TRBV27 and TRBJ1-6, with TRBD1 as a possible D gene (5 bases). This CDR3 comprises 14 residues. CDR1 is MNHEY, CDR2 SMNVEV, per germline (reference sequence). V lost 2 bases to trimming and J lost 5 bases, with 7 bases between them. The CDR3 DNA reads TGTGCCAGCAGTTTAAGACAGCATAATTCACCCCTCCACTTT. Its translation: CASSLRQHNSPLHF.

The chain is built from TRBV6-1 and TRBJ1-5; 8 positions match TRBD1. Germline CDR1 and CDR2: MNHNS and SASEGT. V lost 3 bases, J lost 6 bases, and 7 bases stayed unmatched. The CDR3 runs 15 residues. The CDR3 here is CASSDNQGAIQPQHF. CDR3 sequence (DNA): TGTGCCAGCAGTGACAACCAGGGGGCCATTCAGCCCCAGCATTTT.

The chain employs TRBV3-1 (or the pseudogene TRBV3-2) and TRBJ1-2; D unclear. The CDR3 loop spans 13 amino acids. Per the germline V gene, CDR1 is LGHDT and CDR2 is YNNKEL (reference sequence). The germline V and J ends were trimmed by 2 bases and 3 bases, with 7 bases remaining between them. CDR3 nucleotides: TGTGCCAGCAGCCAATGGGGAGACTATGGCTACACCTTC. Its protein is CASSQWGDYGYTF.

This clone was counted between two and nine times. This rearrangement joins TRBV19 to TRBJ1-3, with D unclear. Germline CDR1 is LNHDA and CDR2 is SQIVND (reference sequence). The V end lost 1 base, the J end lost 1 base, and 5 bases lay between the germline ends. There are 14 residues in the CDR3. The CDR3 region is CASSIAVSGNTIYF. CDR3 coding DNA: TGTGCCAGTAGTATAGCGGTTTCTGGAAACACCATATATTTT.

The chain couples TRBV4-2 to TRBJ2-1, with D hard to call. Looked up from germline, CDR1 is LGHNA and CDR2 is YNFKEQ. The V end lost 0 bases, the J end lost 9 bases, and 12 bases lay between the germline ends. The CDR3 length is 14 residues. The CDR3 nucleotides are TGTGCCAGCAGCCAAGATCTCGGTTCTAGTGAGCAGTTCTTC. Translating it yields CASSQDLGSSEQFF.